A selection of T cell receptor beta chains follows, all from one sample in a study of T cell responses to AZD1222 COVID-19 vaccine. Clones were sequenced by immunoSEQ multiplex PCR, and TCRdb holds only the in-frame ones, with some missing. The sample lists roughly 200,000 clones, over 85% seen once, with roughly 1% in the top ten. Sample: peripheral blood, taken 28 days after the second dose of the MenACWY control vaccine. The source of these receptors is an adult who received the MenACWY meningococcal vaccine as a control. Both conserved end residues are part of each CDR3. The D gene is left open where the match is weak. Some rows mark clone size as missing; the rest say once, few, many or name a class of expanded clone.

v_gene: TRBV7-6
abundance: -
d_gene: -
j_gene: TRBJ2-5
CDR3aa: CASSLGGVRAETQYF
CDR3nt: TGTGCCAGCAGCTTAGGCGGGGTGCGGGCAGAGACCCAGTACTTC

v_gene: TRBV6-6
abundance: -
d_gene: TRBD1
j_gene: TRBJ1-5
CDR3aa: CASQTGDQPQHF
CDR3nt: TGTGCCAGCCAGACAGGGGATCAGCCCCAGCATTTT

v_gene: TRBV30
abundance: -
d_gene: TRBD1
j_gene: TRBJ1-1
CDR3aa: CAWSGQGYTEAFF
CDR3nt: TGTGCCTGGTCGGGACAGGGATACACTGAAGCTTTCTTT

v_gene: TRBV29-1
abundance: -
d_gene: -
j_gene: TRBJ2-1
CDR3aa: CSVEGGLAYEQFF
CDR3nt: TGCAGCGTTGAGGGGGGTCTAGCATATGAGCAGTTCTTC

v_gene: TRBV5-1
abundance: -
d_gene: TRBD1
j_gene: TRBJ2-1
CDR3aa: CASSLAPTGDYNEQFF
CDR3nt: TGCGCCAGCAGCTTGGCCCCGACAGGGGACTACAATGAGCAGTTCTTC

v_gene: TRBV11-3
abundance: -
d_gene: -
j_gene: TRBJ2-1
CDR3aa: CASSLDSAPYNEQFF
CDR3nt: TGTGCCAGCAGCTTAGACAGCGCGCCCTACAATGAGCAGTTCTTC

v_gene: TRBV11-3
abundance: -
d_gene: -
j_gene: TRBJ1-1
CDR3aa: CASSSDGQNTEAFF
CDR3nt: TGTGCCAGCAGCTCGGACGGACAGAACACTGAAGCTTTCTTT

v_gene: TRBV15
abundance: -
d_gene: TRBD1
j_gene: TRBJ1-1
CDR3aa: CATSTGPGQGGAEAFF
CDR3nt: TGTGCCACCAGCACCGGCCCGGGACAGGGGGGGGCTGAAGCTTTCTTT

v_gene: TRBV6-5
abundance: -
d_gene: -
j_gene: TRBJ1-4
CDR3aa: CASTPGGTAEKLFF
CDR3nt: TGTGCCAGCACCCCTGGGGGAACCGCGGAAAAACTGTTTTTT

v_gene: TRBV7-9
abundance: -
d_gene: -
j_gene: TRBJ2-1
CDR3aa: CASSHGVLGGLSYNEQFF
CDR3nt: TGTGCCAGCAGCCACGGGGTTTTGGGGGGTCTTAGTTACAATGAGCAGTTCTTC

v_gene: TRBV2
abundance: once
d_gene: TRBD1
j_gene: TRBJ1-3
CDR3aa: CASSERGLFGNTIYF
CDR3nt: TGTGCCAGCAGTGAAAGGGGGCTCTTTGGAAACACCATATATTTT

v_gene: TRBV7-2
abundance: few
d_gene: TRBD1
j_gene: TRBJ1-6
CDR3aa: CASSSGGSYNSPLHF
CDR3nt: TGTGCCAGCAGCTCAGGGGGCTCCTATAATTCACCCCTCCACTTT

v_gene: TRBV7-2
abundance: once
d_gene: TRBD1
j_gene: TRBJ2-3
CDR3aa: CASSYGTGGDTQYF
CDR3nt: TGTGCCAGCAGCTATGGGACAGGAGGCGATACGCAGTATTTT

v_gene: TRBV18
abundance: -
d_gene: -
j_gene: TRBJ1-1
CDR3aa: CASSPAREAFF
CDR3nt: TGTGCCAGCTCACCAGCACGTGAAGCTTTCTTT

v_gene: TRBV6-5
abundance: -
d_gene: TRBD1
j_gene: TRBJ2-7
CDR3aa: CASIPGQGTYEQYF
CDR3nt: TGTGCCAGCATCCCGGGACAGGGCACCTACGAGCAGTACTTC

v_gene: TRBV24-1
abundance: -
d_gene: TRBD1
j_gene: TRBJ2-7
CDR3aa: CATRGGTGDEQYF
CDR3nt: TGTGCCACCAGGGGCGGGACAGGGGACGAGCAGTACTTC

v_gene: TRBV20-1
abundance: few
d_gene: -
j_gene: TRBJ1-1
CDR3aa: CSARYGSEAFF
CDR3nt: TGCAGTGCTAGATACGGAAGTGAAGCTTTCTTT

v_gene: TRBV12-5
abundance: few
d_gene: -
j_gene: TRBJ1-2
CDR3aa: CASGLGGGYGYTF
CDR3nt: TGTGCTAGTGGTTTGGGGGGTGGCTATGGCTACACCTTC

v_gene: TRBV30
abundance: once
d_gene: -
j_gene: TRBJ1-6
CDR3aa: CAWAGISSNSPLHF
CDR3nt: TGTGCCTGGGCGGGCATTAGTTCTAATTCACCCCTCCACTTT

v_gene: TRBV5-5
abundance: -
d_gene: TRBD1
j_gene: TRBJ1-6
CDR3aa: CASSPPGTGQSPLHF
CDR3nt: TGTGCCAGCAGCCCCCCCGGGACAGGGCAATCACCCCTCCACTTT

v_gene: TRBV6-2/TRBV6-3
abundance: -
d_gene: -
j_gene: TRBJ2-7
CDR3aa: CASSSGLTAYEQYF
CDR3nt: TGTGCCAGCAGTTCCGGACTAACTGCCTACGAGCAGTACTTC

v_gene: TRBV11-3
abundance: -
d_gene: TRBD2
j_gene: TRBJ2-2
CDR3aa: CASSLRRGGLTGELFF
CDR3nt: TGTGCCAGCAGCTTACGGCGGGGGGGCCTCACCGGGGAGCTGTTTTTT

v_gene: TRBV5-1
abundance: -
d_gene: -
j_gene: TRBJ2-7
CDR3aa: CASSFRTTPYEQYF
CDR3nt: TGCGCCAGCAGCTTTAGGACTACCCCTTACGAGCAGTACTTC

v_gene: TRBV28
abundance: -
d_gene: -
j_gene: TRBJ2-3
CDR3aa: CASSPRDFSSTDTQYF
CDR3nt: TGTGCCAGCAGTCCCCGGGACTTTTCTAGCACAGATACGCAGTATTTT

v_gene: TRBV7-3
abundance: once
d_gene: TRBD1
j_gene: TRBJ1-4
CDR3aa: CASSLGQGEKLFF
CDR3nt: TGTGCCAGCAGCCTAGGACAGGGTGAAAAACTGTTTTTT

v_gene: TRBV2
abundance: -
d_gene: -
j_gene: TRBJ2-3
CDR3aa: CASKRGSRDADTQYF
CDR3nt: TGTGCCAGTAAACGAGGGAGTCGGGACGCAGATACGCAGTATTTT

v_gene: TRBV19
abundance: -
d_gene: TRBD1
j_gene: TRBJ1-6
CDR3aa: CASKGQGNSPLHF
CDR3nt: TGTGCCAGTAAGGGACAGGGAAATTCACCCCTCCACTTT

v_gene: TRBV19
abundance: -
d_gene: TRBD1
j_gene: TRBJ1-1
CDR3aa: CASQDRAGTEAFF
CDR3nt: TGTGCCAGCCAAGACAGGGCGGGTACTGAAGCTTTCTTT

v_gene: TRBV20-1
abundance: -
d_gene: -
j_gene: TRBJ2-7
CDR3aa: CSALRYEQYF
CDR3nt: TGCAGTGCTCTGCGCTACGAGCAGTACTTC

v_gene: TRBV27
abundance: -
d_gene: -
j_gene: TRBJ1-2
CDR3aa: CASRPGRGLFNYGYTF
CDR3nt: TGTGCCAGCAGACCGGGACGGGGGTTATTTAACTATGGCTACACCTTC

v_gene: TRBV5-4
abundance: -
d_gene: TRBD1
j_gene: TRBJ1-6
CDR3aa: CASSGDRGYSSPLHF
CDR3nt: TGTGCCAGCAGCGGGGACAGGGGATACAGTTCACCCCTCCACTTT

v_gene: TRBV3-1/TRBV3-2
abundance: -
d_gene: -
j_gene: TRBJ1-1
CDR3aa: CASSQEPLNTEAFF
CDR3nt: TGTGCCAGCAGCCAAGAACCCCTGAACACTGAAGCTTTCTTT

v_gene: TRBV9
abundance: once
d_gene: -
j_gene: TRBJ1-2
CDR3aa: CASSPGPTASLYGYTF
CDR3nt: TGTGCCAGCAGCCCGGGACCGACCGCCTCCCTCTATGGCTACACCTTC

v_gene: TRBV15
abundance: -
d_gene: -
j_gene: TRBJ1-4
CDR3aa: CATSRDYRDLRGLFF
CDR3nt: TGTGCCACCAGCAGGGACTACAGGGACCTAAGGGGACTGTTTTTT

v_gene: TRBV5-1
abundance: -
d_gene: -
j_gene: TRBJ2-7
CDR3aa: CASSLGGGPSYEQYF
CDR3nt: TGCGCCAGCAGCTTGGGAGGGGGGCCTTCCTACGAGCAGTACTTC

v_gene: TRBV7-8
abundance: -
d_gene: -
j_gene: TRBJ1-1
CDR3aa: CASSVRQQVTEAFF
CDR3nt: TGTGCCAGCAGCGTCCGCCAACAGGTAACTGAAGCTTTCTTT

v_gene: TRBV6-5
abundance: -
d_gene: -
j_gene: TRBJ1-3
CDR3aa: CASSYRVTDTIYF
CDR3nt: TGTGCCAGCAGTTATAGGGTAACTGACACCATATATTTT

v_gene: TRBV9
abundance: -
d_gene: TRBD2
j_gene: TRBJ2-1
CDR3aa: CASSFLTSLSYNEQFF
CDR3nt: TGTGCCAGCAGCTTCCTGACTAGCCTCTCCTACAATGAGCAGTTCTTC

v_gene: TRBV4-1
abundance: -
d_gene: TRBD1
j_gene: TRBJ1-1
CDR3aa: CASSQEPTGGSSSEAFF
CDR3nt: TGCGCCAGCAGCCAAGAACCGACAGGGGGTTCTTCGTCTGAAGCTTTCTTT

v_gene: TRBV3-1/TRBV3-2
abundance: -
d_gene: -
j_gene: TRBJ1-4
CDR3aa: CASSPGATNEKLFF
CDR3nt: TGTGCCAGCAGCCCGGGGGCAACTAATGAAAAACTGTTTTTT

v_gene: TRBV29-1
abundance: few
d_gene: -
j_gene: TRBJ1-2
CDR3aa: CSVESRLFGYTF
CDR3nt: TGCAGCGTTGAAAGTCGGCTATTTGGCTACACCTTC

v_gene: TRBV4-2
abundance: -
d_gene: -
j_gene: TRBJ1-2
CDR3aa: CASSQDADRSTYGYTF
CDR3nt: TGTGCCAGCAGCCAAGACGCAGACAGGAGTACCTATGGCTACACCTTC

v_gene: TRBV3-1/TRBV3-2
abundance: many
d_gene: TRBD2
j_gene: TRBJ2-7
CDR3aa: CASRASGGPPKQYF
CDR3nt: TGTGCCAGCAGGGCTAGCGGGGGCCCCCCCAAGCAGTACTTC

v_gene: TRBV27
abundance: -
d_gene: -
j_gene: TRBJ1-5
CDR3aa: CASSLFGDGQPQHF
CDR3nt: TGTGCCAGCAGTTTATTCGGGGACGGTCAGCCCCAGCATTTT

v_gene: TRBV6-5
abundance: -
d_gene: TRBD1
j_gene: TRBJ2-7
CDR3aa: CASSPRDRRPYEQYF
CDR3nt: TGTGCCAGCAGTCCCCGGGACAGGAGGCCCTACGAGCAGTACTTC

v_gene: TRBV5-6
abundance: -
d_gene: TRBD1
j_gene: TRBJ1-4
CDR3aa: CASSLVDRTPMEKLFF
CDR3nt: TGTGCCAGCAGCTTGGTGGACAGGACCCCGATGGAAAAACTGTTTTTT

v_gene: TRBV5-1
abundance: -
d_gene: TRBD2
j_gene: TRBJ2-7
CDR3aa: CASSPGGTSGFYEQYF
CDR3nt: TGCGCCAGCAGCCCGGGTGGGACTAGCGGGTTCTACGAGCAGTACTTC

v_gene: TRBV11-2
abundance: -
d_gene: -
j_gene: TRBJ1-4
CDR3aa: CASSPSGGTNEKLFF
CDR3nt: TGTGCCAGCAGTCCCTCGGGGGGAACTAATGAAAAACTGTTTTTT

v_gene: TRBV7-2
abundance: -
d_gene: -
j_gene: TRBJ2-7
CDR3aa: CASSLGQSSYEQYF
CDR3nt: TGTGCCAGCAGCTTAGGACAAAGCTCCTACGAGCAGTACTTC

v_gene: TRBV12-3/TRBV12-4
abundance: -
d_gene: TRBD1
j_gene: TRBJ1-6
CDR3aa: CASSRDRESPLHF
CDR3nt: TGTGCCAGCAGCCGGGACAGGGAATCACCCCTCCACTTT

v_gene: TRBV5-4
abundance: -
d_gene: TRBD1
j_gene: TRBJ1-6
CDR3aa: CASSLAGQGNSPLHF
CDR3nt: TGTGCCAGCAGCTTGGCTGGACAGGGGAATTCACCCCTCCACTTT

v_gene: TRBV5-4
abundance: -
d_gene: TRBD1
j_gene: TRBJ1-5
CDR3aa: CASSPGVGGTQPQHF
CDR3nt: TGTGCCAGCAGCCCGGGCGTAGGGGGCACTCAGCCCCAGCATTTT